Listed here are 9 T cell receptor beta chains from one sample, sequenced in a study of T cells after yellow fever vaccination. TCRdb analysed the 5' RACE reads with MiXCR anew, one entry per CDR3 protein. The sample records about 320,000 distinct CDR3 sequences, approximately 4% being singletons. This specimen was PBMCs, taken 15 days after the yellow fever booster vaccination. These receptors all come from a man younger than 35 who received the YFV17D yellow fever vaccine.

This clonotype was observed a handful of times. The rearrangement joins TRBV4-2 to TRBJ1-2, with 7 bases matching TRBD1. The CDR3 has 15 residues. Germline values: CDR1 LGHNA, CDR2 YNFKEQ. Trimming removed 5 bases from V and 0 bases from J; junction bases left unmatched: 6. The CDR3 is CASSTWDSANYGYTF. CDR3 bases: TGTGCCAGCAGCACCTGGGACAGTGCTAACTATGGCTACACCTTC.

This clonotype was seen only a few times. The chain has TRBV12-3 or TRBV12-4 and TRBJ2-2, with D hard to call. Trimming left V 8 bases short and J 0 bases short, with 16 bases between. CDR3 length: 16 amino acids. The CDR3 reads CASGPHTYANTGELFF. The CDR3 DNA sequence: TGTGCCAGCGGGCCCCACACTTACGCGAACACCGGGGAGCTGTTTTTT.

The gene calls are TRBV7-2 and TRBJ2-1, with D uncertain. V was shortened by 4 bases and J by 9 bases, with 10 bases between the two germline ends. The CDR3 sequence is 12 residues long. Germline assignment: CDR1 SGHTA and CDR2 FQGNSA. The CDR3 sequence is CASSYRAIEQFF. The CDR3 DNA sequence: TGTGCCAGCAGCTACAGAGCGATTGAGCAGTTCTTC.

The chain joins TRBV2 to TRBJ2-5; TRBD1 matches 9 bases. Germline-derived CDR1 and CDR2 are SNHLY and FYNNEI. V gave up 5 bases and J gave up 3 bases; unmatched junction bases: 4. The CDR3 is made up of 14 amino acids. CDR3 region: CASSTDRGEETQYF. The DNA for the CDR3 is TGTGCCAGCAGTACCGACAGGGGGGAAGAGACCCAGTACTTC.

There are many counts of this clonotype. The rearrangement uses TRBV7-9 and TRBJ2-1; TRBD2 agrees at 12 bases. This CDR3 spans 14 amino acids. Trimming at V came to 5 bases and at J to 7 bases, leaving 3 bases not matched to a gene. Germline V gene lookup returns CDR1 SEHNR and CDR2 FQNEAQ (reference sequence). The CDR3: CASSVGLAGNEQFF. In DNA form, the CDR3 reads TGTGCCAGCAGCGTAGGACTAGCGGGAAATGAGCAGTTCTTC.

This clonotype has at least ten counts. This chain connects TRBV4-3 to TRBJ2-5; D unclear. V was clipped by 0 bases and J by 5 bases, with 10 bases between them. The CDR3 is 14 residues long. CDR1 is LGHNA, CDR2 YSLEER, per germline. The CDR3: CASSQDIYIETQYF. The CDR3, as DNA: TGCGCCAGCAGCCAAGATATCTATATCGAGACCCAGTACTTC.

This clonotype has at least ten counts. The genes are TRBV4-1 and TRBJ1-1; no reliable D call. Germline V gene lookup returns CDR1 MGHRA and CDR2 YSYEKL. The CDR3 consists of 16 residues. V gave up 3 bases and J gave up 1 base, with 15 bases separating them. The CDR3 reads CASSHHKTNPNTEAFF. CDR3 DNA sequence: TGCGCCAGCAGCCACCACAAGACTAACCCGAACACTGAAGCTTTCTTT.

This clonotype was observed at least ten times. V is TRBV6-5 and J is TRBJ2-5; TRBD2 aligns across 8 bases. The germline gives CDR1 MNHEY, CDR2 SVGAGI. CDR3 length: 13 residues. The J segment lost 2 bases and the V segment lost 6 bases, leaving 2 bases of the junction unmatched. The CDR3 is CASRRGAQETQYF. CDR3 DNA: TGTGCCAGCAGGCGGGGGGCTCAAGAGACCCAGTACTTC.

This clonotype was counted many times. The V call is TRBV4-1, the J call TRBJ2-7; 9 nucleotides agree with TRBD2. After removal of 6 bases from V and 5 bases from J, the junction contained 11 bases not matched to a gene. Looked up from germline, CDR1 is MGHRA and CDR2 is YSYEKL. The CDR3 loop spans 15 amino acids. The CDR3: CASSSFGGGADEQYF. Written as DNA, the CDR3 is TGCGCCAGCAGTTCTTTTGGCGGGGGGGCAGACGAGCAGTACTTC.